Listed below are T cell receptor beta chains from one sample, sequenced in a study of beta chain features in type 1 diabetes. Repertoires were generated with immunoSEQ multiplex PCR, while TCRdb's copy carries only in-frame clones and drops some. The table lists around 97,000 clones, about 26% of them singletons. The sequenced sample was central memory CD4+ T cells from blood. These receptors were collected from a woman under 30 with type 1 diabetes. Each CDR3 is given with its conserved first and last residue. A D gene is named only where the DNA matches it firmly.

>TRBJ2-7|TRBD1|TRBV7-8
CASSLGGTGYDEQYF
>TRBJ2-2|.|TRBV1
CTSSQDGSEGGELFF
>TRBJ2-5|TRBD1|TRBV7-2
CASSWGTGEETQYF
>TRBJ1-2|.|TRBV29-1
CSVQDYTYGYTF
>TRBJ2-3|TRBD2|TRBV18
CASSPPLAGADTQYF
>TRBJ1-2|.|TRBV29-1
CSVGGGNYGYTF
>TRBJ2-3|TRBD2|TRBV12-5
CASGSGTSGTNTQYF
>TRBJ1-5|.|TRBV5-1
CASSLAPGISNQPQHF
>TRBJ1-5|.|TRBV19
CASSARHLNNQPQHF
>TRBJ2-1|TRBD2|TRBV7-3
CASSARLAGNEQFF
>TRBJ1-2|.|TRBV18
CASSPTVQANYGYTF
>TRBJ2-3|TRBD2|TRBV30
CAWSLAGVRAPDTQYF
>TRBJ1-1|.|TRBV7-8
CASSPWEAADTEAFF
>TRBJ2-2|.|TRBV28
CASSSRLTGELFF
>TRBJ2-6|.|TRBV10-3
CAISVTASGANVLTF
>TRBJ1-2|TRBD1|TRBV6-1
CASSEQSADRGYGYTF
>TRBJ2-2|.|TRBV18
CASSPLVAPTGELFF